This paragraph covers one TCR beta chain sequence. Its target antigen remains unknown. No much larger clonotype is one base removed from it; base qualities were not supplied. From the cysteine through the phenylalanine, the CDR3 covers 12 amino acids. Of the read, only the CDR3 DNA is kept; its 36 bases are in frame from base 1. Per the germline V gene (reference sequence), DFQATT is the CDR1 and SNEGSKA is the CDR2. Libraries were built with PCR. Sequencing relied on an Illumina HiSeq 4000. High-throughput sequencing was used to profile the TCR beta-chain CDR3 region of each patient. The original methods were these. The researchers built a classifier to tell apart papillary thyroid cancer patients with distant metastasis, based on CDR3 differences among clinicopathological groups. The Shannon index was used to measure repertoire diversity, and the Morisita-Horn index was used to measure how similar tumor and blood repertoires were. Through fastp at Q25 and MiXCR, TCRdb rebuilt clones from the public reads, retaining in-frame beta chains. The V and J calls, along with clone size, are taken from TCRdb and not from the paper's own processing. The sample contains roughly 16,000 clones, 20% to 25% of them found a single time. Together, the top ten hold 13% of the sample.

The data were obtained in a study of metastatic and nonmetastatic thyroid tumors (dated by TCRdb to about 2020). Background for the entire study: Repertoires were compared across peripheral blood and tumor or nodule tissue samples from malignant and benign thyroid patients.

Overall results and qualifications from the work: In both blood and tumor samples, malignant tumors were reported to have significantly higher TCR beta diversity than benign nodules.

None of the patients had been given any treatment before thyroid surgery. The study retrospectively analysed patient clinical samples collected from about 2012 to 2019 using T-cell receptor beta sequencing. The sample comprised tumor tissue. This TCR was sampled from a male donor with papillary thyroid cancer or a benign thyroid nodule (not recorded which). Some clones in this sample may be carry-over from other donors' samples. The chain is encoded by TRBV20-1 joined to TRBJ2-6, with the D gene call left open. CDR3 sequence: CGSSAGANVLTF. The base sequence is TGCGGTAGTAGTGCTGGGGCCAACGTCCTGACTTTC.